The 14 T cell receptor beta chains in this list originate from one sample, sequenced in a study of T cells of healthy individuals. MiXCR, applied by TCRdb to the 5' RACE reads, yields one record per CDR3 protein. The sample holds around 63,000 distinct CDR3 sequences, under 20% seen once. The receptor set was obtained from a human donor in good health.

This clonotype was seen a handful of times. The gene calls are TRBV2 and TRBJ1-3; 7 bases are a match to TRBD1. Trimming removed 6 bases from V and 4 bases from J; junction bases left unmatched: 6. The CDR3 loop spans 14 amino acids. Germline V gene lookup returns CDR1 SNHLY and CDR2 FYNNEI. The CDR3 is CASSTGVHGNTIYF. For the CDR3, the DNA is TGTGCCAGCAGCACAGGGGTTCACGGAAACACCATATATTTT. The entire variable domain, with the rest obtained from reference TRBV2 and TRBJ1-3, is as follows: EPEVTQTPSHQVTQMGQEVILRCVPISNHLYFYWYRQILGQKVEFLVSFYNNEISEKSEIFDDQFSVERPDGSNFTLKIRSTKLEDSAMYFCASSTGVHGNTIYFGEGSWLTVV.

In this sample, this clonotype turned up many times. The gene calls are TRBV4-3 and TRBJ2-7, with D tentatively TRBD1 (6 bases). The CDR3 contains 17 residues. V lost 1 base to trimming and J lost 3 bases, with 19 bases between them. Germline lookup yields CDR1 LGHNA and CDR2 YSLEER. For the CDR3, the DNA is TGCGCCAGCAGCCAAGGGATCGATTCAGGGGCTGGCTACGAGCAGTACTTC. It specifies CASSQGIDSGAGYEQYF.

This clonotype was seen only a few times. The V gene is TRBV20-1, the J gene TRBJ2-1; 7 nucleotides align to TRBD2. V lost 0 bases, J lost 4 bases, and 6 bases stayed unmatched. The germline gives CDR1 DFQATT, CDR2 SNEGSKA (reference sequence). This CDR3 contains 15 residues. CDR3 sequence (DNA): TGCAGTGCTAGAGAGGTCAGCGGGGTTTACAATGAGCAGTTCTTC. It is translated as CSAREVSGVYNEQFF.

This clonotype was seen repeatedly, ten times or more. The J gene is TRBJ1-3, the V gene TRBV3-1, with TRBD1 as a possible D gene (6 bases). In germline, CDR1 is LGHDT, CDR2 YNNKEL (reference sequence). This CDR3 comprises 15 residues. Trimming stripped 6 bases from V and 0 bases from J, with 12 bases between. CDR3 DNA sequence: TGTGCCAGCAGTTTCGGGACAAACTCTGGAAACACCATATATTTT. This translates into CASSFGTNSGNTIYF. Looking up the rest from reference TRBV3-1 and TRBJ1-3 gives the full variable domain: DTAVSQTPKYLVTQMGNDKSIKCEQNLGHDTMYWYKQDSKKFLKIMFSYNNKELIINETVPNRFSPKSPDKAHLNLHINSLELGDSAVYFCASSFGTNSGNTIYFGEGSWLTVV.

This clonotype has a handful of counts. This chain joins TRBV20-1 and TRBJ1-2; D might be TRBD1 (5 bases). Deletions cut 0 bases from V and 4 bases from J, with 9 bases between. This CDR3 comprises 13 residues. From germline, CDR1 is DFQATT and CDR2 SNEGSKA (reference sequence). The CDR3 protein is CSAREGDGYGYTF. CDR3 DNA: TGCAGTGCTAGAGAAGGGGACGGCTATGGCTACACCTTC.

This clonotype was counted a few times. The chain is built from TRBV7-2 and TRBJ2-2; no reliable D call. Germline assignment: CDR1 SGHTA and CDR2 FQGNSA. CDR3 size: 15 residues. The V gene lost 1 base and the J gene lost 4 bases, with 10 bases spanning the gap. The CDR3 nucleotides are TGTGCCAGCAGCTTAGTCTGGCAGCGCACCGGGGAGCTGTTTTTT. Encoded protein: CASSLVWQRTGELFF. The full variable domain, completed using reference TRBV7-2 and TRBJ2-2, is GAGVSQSPSNKVTEKGKDVELRCDPISGHTALYWYRQSLGQGLEFLIYFQGNSAPDKSGLPSDRFSAERTGGSVSTLTIQRTQQEDSAVYLCASSLVWQRTGELFFGEGSRLTVL.

The chain uses TRBV9 and TRBJ2-7; D perhaps matches TRBD1 (6 bases). The CDR3 extends over 14 amino acids. Germline V gene lookup returns CDR1 SGDLS and CDR2 YYNGEE. V lost 2 bases and J lost 3, with 12 bases in between. CDR3 nucleotides: TGTGCCAGCAGCGTGGGCAGGGGTTTCTACGAGCAGTACTTC. Amino acid sequence: CASSVGRGFYEQYF.

This clonotype was seen ten or more times. The chain carries TRBV5-4 and TRBJ1-1, with no clear D. This CDR3 has 14 amino acids. V lost 0 bases to trimming and J lost 5 bases, with 11 bases between them. The germline V gene has CDR1 SGHNT and CDR2 YYREEE (reference sequence). CDR3 DNA sequence: TGTGCCAGCAGCTTGGGAAAAGGGTGGACTGAAGCTTTCTTT. Protein product: CASSLGKGWTEAFF.

This clonotype has a handful of counts. This sequence joins TRBV30 and TRBJ1-6, with 7 nucleotides matching TRBD1. The trim removed 2 bases at V and 4 bases at J, leaving 14 bases unmatched. Germline CDR1 and CDR2: GTSNPN and SVGIG (reference sequence). CDR3 length: 18 residues. CDR3 nucleotide sequence: TGTGCCTGGAGTCCTCCCGTCGGACAGGATCAATATAATTCACCCCTCCACTTT. This sequence encodes CAWSPPVGQDQYNSPLHF.

The chain uses TRBV27 and TRBJ2-5, with no clear D. Trimming removed 6 bases from V and 9 bases from J, with 17 bases in between. This CDR3 is 13 amino acids long. Germline loops: CDR1 MNHEY, CDR2 SMNVEV (reference sequence). The CDR3 spells CASSPDGGVAQYF. For the CDR3, the DNA is TGTGCCAGCAGCCCGGACGGCGGAGTGGCCCAGTACTTC.

This clonotype turned up a few times. The chain combines TRBV18 with TRBJ1-1; weak D call: TRBD1 (5 bases). The CDR3 totals 15 residues. The ends were cut back, 3 bases at V and 1 base at J, with 12 bases in the middle. Per the germline V gene, CDR1 is KGHSH and CDR2 is LQKENI. CDR3 sequence (DNA): TGTGCCAGCTCACCTCGGCCAGGGACGAACACTGAAGCTTTCTTT. Encoded protein: CASSPRPGTNTEAFF. Full variable domain (rest looked up from reference TRBV18 and TRBJ1-1): NAGVMQNPRHLVRRRGQEARLRCSPMKGHSHVYWYRQLPEEGLKFMVYLQKENIIDESGMPKERFSAEFPKEGPSILRIQQVVRGDSAAYFCASSPRPGTNTEAFFGQGTRLTVV.

This clonotype was detected a few times. The V call is TRBV4-1, the J call TRBJ1-6; 10 nucleotides match TRBD1. V lost 6 bases, J lost 5 bases, and 7 bases stayed unmatched. Germline V gives CDR1 MGHRA, CDR2 YSYEKL. The CDR3 totals 16 residues. The CDR3 here is CASRSRDRGNNSPLHF. In DNA, the CDR3 is TGCGCCAGCAGATCCCGGGACAGGGGAAATAATTCACCCCTCCACTTT.

This clonotype was picked up a small number of times. This rearrangement joins TRBV2 to TRBJ2-1, with D possibly matching TRBD2 (5 bases). The CDR3 covers 14 residues. The V gene lost 9 bases and the J gene lost 0 bases, with 12 bases spanning the gap. CDR1 SNHLY and CDR2 FYNNEI come from the germline V gene. The CDR3 reads CASGGRGSYNEQFF. CDR3 bases: TGTGCCAGTGGAGGACGGGGCTCCTACAATGAGCAGTTCTTC.

This clonotype was detected many times. The V call is TRBV2, the J call TRBJ2-3; 8 nucleotides match TRBD1. The V gene end was trimmed by 5 bases and the J gene end by 2 bases; junction bases not matched to a gene: 6. The CDR3 extends over 15 amino acids. The germline V gene encodes CDR1 SNHLY and CDR2 FYNNEI. The CDR3 DNA follows: TGTGCCAGCAGTAATGACAGGGGAAACACAGATACGCAGTATTTT. It is translated as CASSNDRGNTDTQYF. Supplemented by reference TRBV2 and TRBJ2-3, the full variable domain reads EPEVTQTPSHQVTQMGQEVILRCVPISNHLYFYWYRQILGQKVEFLVSFYNNEISEKSEIFDDQFSVERPDGSNFTLKIRSTKLEDSAMYFCASSNDRGNTDTQYFGPGTRLTVL.